This entry lists 12 T cell receptor beta chains sequenced from one sample in a study of blood T cell repertoires in COVID-19. Assay used: immunoSEQ multiplex PCR; TCRdb lists only in-frame clones, some missing. This table has 150,000 to 200,000 clones, about three quarters appearing once. The sequencing sample was made of peripheral blood. The receptors here all came from a woman of 80 years or more with active or convalescent COVID-19.

The V and J genes are TRBV4-3 and TRBJ2-1; D unclear. V was shortened by 5 bases and J by 8 bases, with 13 bases between the two germline ends. CDR3 length equals 13 residues. Germline CDR1 LGHNA, CDR2 YSLEER. The CDR3 DNA is TGCGCCAGCAGCAACATGAGGATGCATGAGCAGTTCTTC. Protein: CASSNMRMHEQFF.

The chain employs TRBV5-4 and TRBJ2-7; possibly TRBD1 for D (5 bases). This CDR3 is 11 amino acids long. Germline V lookup: CDR1 SGHNT, CDR2 YYREEE (reference sequence). Trimming stripped 3 bases from V and 5 bases from J, with 6 bases between. CDR3 protein: CASSSDNEQYF. CDR3 bases: TGTGCCAGCAGCTCGGACAACGAGCAGTACTTC.

V gene TRBV19 combines with J gene TRBJ2-5; a weak D match, TRBD1 (6 bases). This CDR3 contains 13 residues. Germline V gives CDR1 LNHDA, CDR2 SQIVND (reference sequence). V lost 10 bases to trimming and J lost 3 bases, with 15 bases between them. The CDR3 sequence: CATGVRGEETQYF. CDR3 nucleotide sequence: TGTGCCACCGGAGTCAGGGGTGAAGAGACCCAGTACTTC. Full variable domain (outside the CDR3, taken from reference TRBV19 and TRBJ2-5): DGGITQSPKYLFRKEGQNVTLSCEQNLNHDAMYWYRQDPGQGLRLIYYSQIVNDFQKGDIAEGYSVSREKKESFPLTVTSAQKNPTAFYLCATGVRGEETQYFGPGTRLLVL.

This clone was counted at least ten times. This chain connects TRBV9 to TRBJ1-2; D remains unclear. This CDR3 is 14 amino acids long. Trimming shortened V by 4 bases and J by 2 bases, and 12 bases separated the two germline ends. Germline V gene data show CDR1 as SGDLS and CDR2 as YYNGEE. The CDR3 bases are TGTGCCAGCAGCCCGGCAGGAGGGAACTATGGCTACACCTTC. It translates to CASSPAGGNYGYTF. The full variable domain, in which reference TRBV9 and TRBJ1-2 provide the parts outside the CDR3, is DSGVTQTPKHLITATGQRVTLRCSPRSGDLSVYWYQQSLDQGLQFLIQYYNGEERAKGNILERFSAQQFPDLHSELNLSSLELGDSALYFCASSPAGGNYGYTFGSGTRLTVV.

The V call is TRBV19, the J call TRBJ2-1, with 8 positions matching TRBD1. Germline V gives CDR1 LNHDA, CDR2 SQIVND (reference sequence). CDR3 size: 15 residues. V gave up 1 base and J gave up 2 bases; unmatched junction bases: 1. This CDR3 reads CASSIGQGPYNEQFF. Here the CDR3 DNA reads TGTGCCAGTAGTATAGGACAGGGGCCCTACAATGAGCAGTTCTTC.

The V call is TRBV5-4, the J call TRBJ1-2, with a possible D match to TRBD1 (5 bases). Trimming stripped 4 bases from V and 5 bases from J, with 9 bases between. CDR1 and CDR2 (germline): SGHNT, YYREEE (reference sequence). The CDR3 consists of 12 residues. CDR3 amino acids: CASSERGYGYTF. In DNA form, the CDR3 reads TGTGCCAGCAGCGAGCGGGGGTATGGCTACACCTTC.

V is TRBV6-2 or TRBV6-3 and J is TRBJ1-4; 7 nucleotides align to TRBD1. The CDR3 contains 14 residues. Per germline, CDR1 MNHEY and CDR2 SVGEGT. With V trimmed by 6 bases and J by 5 bases, 6 bases remained unmatched. The CDR3: CASSRQGSNEKLFF. CDR3 bases: TGTGCCAGCAGCAGACAGGGCTCCAATGAAAAACTGTTTTTT.

The rearrangement joins TRBV19 to TRBJ2-7; weak D call: TRBD2 (6 bases). V lost 6 bases and J lost 4, with 16 bases in between. This CDR3 has 14 residues. Looked up from germline, CDR1 is LNHDA and CDR2 is SQIVND (reference sequence). The CDR3 is CASRPQVAGYEQYF. CDR3 sequence (DNA): TGTGCCAGTAGGCCCCAGGTGGCGGGGTACGAGCAGTACTTC.

The gene calls are TRBV10-3 and TRBJ2-7, with D perhaps matching TRBD1 (6 bases). V lost 7 bases and J lost 2, with 24 bases in between. From germline, CDR1 is ENHRY and CDR2 SYGVKD. The CDR3 sequence is 17 residues long. CDR3 residues: CAITGRWESQGTYEQYF. The CDR3 nucleotides are TGTGCCATCACTGGACGCTGGGAATCGCAGGGGACCTACGAGCAGTACTTC.

This rearrangement joins TRBV18 to TRBJ1-1; D is perhaps TRBD1 (6 bases). CDR3 length: 17 residues. From germline, CDR1 is KGHSH and CDR2 LQKENI. Trimming removed 6 bases at V and 1 base at J, with 21 bases between. Here the CDR3 DNA reads TGTGCCAGCTCCCCTAAAGCGGGGGGCAGGTCGAACACTGAAGCTTTCTTT. Translation: CASSPKAGGRSNTEAFF.

The chain is built from TRBV14 and TRBJ1-5; maybe TRBD1 (5 bases). CDR1 is SGHDN, CDR2 FVKESK, per germline. The V gene lost 1 base and the J gene lost 0 bases, with 13 bases spanning the gap. The CDR3 extends over 17 amino acids. In DNA, the CDR3 is TGTGCCAGCAGCCAAGCGGGGGGAACAGCTAGCAATCAGCCCCAGCATTTT. Translated: CASSQAGGTASNQPQHF.

The chain recombines TRBV9 with TRBJ1-2; D not resolved. The CDR3 consists of 14 residues. Trimming stripped 3 bases from V and 7 bases from J, with 16 bases between. CDR1 SGDLS and CDR2 YYNGEE come from the germline V gene. The CDR3 sequence is CASSGTFGEAGYTF. As DNA, the CDR3 is TGTGCCAGCAGCGGGACCTTCGGGGAGGCTGGCTACACCTTC. Drawing the rest from reference TRBV9 and TRBJ1-2, the complete variable domain is DSGVTQTPKHLITATGQRVTLRCSPRSGDLSVYWYQQSLDQGLQFLIQYYNGEERAKGNILERFSAQQFPDLHSELNLSSLELGDSALYFCASSGTFGEAGYTFGSGTRLTVV.